These 3 T cell receptor beta chains were sequenced from one sample in a study of a mutant IDH1 vaccine in newly diagnosed glioma. Regarding time point: baseline, week 1 (first vaccination visit). This sample's treatment: pre-vaccination baseline after standard-of-care therapy. Measured with immunoSEQ multiplex PCR; TCRdb has only the in-frame clones, and not every one. This sample yields 15,000 or so clones, of which almost 80% are seen a single time; more than 8.5% belongs to the top ten. The starting material was PBMCs, obtained from a glioma patient treated with radiotherapy, temozolomide or both. These TCRs come from a man aged 35-49 years with glioma.

The chain links TRBV9 to TRBJ2-1, with a possible D match to TRBD1 (5 bases). CDR3 length: 15 amino acids. Trimming took 3 bases from V and 3 from J, leaving 13 bases between them. Germline CDR1 reads SGDLS; CDR2 reads YYNGEE. CDR3 in DNA: TGTGCCAGCAGCGGGCACGGCAGGGACTACAATGAGCAGTTCTTC. The encoded protein is CASSGHGRDYNEQFF.

This chain links TRBV19 with TRBJ1-2; D perhaps matches TRBD1 (5 bases). V lost 5 bases and J 5 bases, leaving 27 bases between the germline ends. Germline V lookup: CDR1 LNHDA, CDR2 SQIVND (reference sequence). This CDR3 has 18 residues. The CDR3 here is CASSFPTLTDPNPYGYTF. CDR3 nucleotide sequence: TGTGCCAGTAGTTTTCCGACTCTGACAGACCCTAACCCTTATGGCTACACCTTC. Using reference TRBV19 and TRBJ1-2 for the parts outside the CDR3, the full variable domain is DGGITQSPKYLFRKEGQNVTLSCEQNLNHDAMYWYRQDPGQGLRLIYYSQIVNDFQKGDIAEGYSVSREKKESFPLTVTSAQKNPTAFYLCASSFPTLTDPNPYGYTFGSGTRLTVV.

V and J are TRBV5-4 and TRBJ1-1; D possibly corresponds to TRBD1 (5 bases). This CDR3 region has 15 residues. In germline, CDR1 is SGHNT, CDR2 YYREEE (reference sequence). Trimming took off 0 bases at V and 2 bases at J, with 11 bases between the two ends. The CDR3 DNA reads as TGTGCCAGCAGCTTGGAGGGGCCCCCTAACACTGAAGCTTTCTTT. Translated: CASSLEGPPNTEAFF.